This TCR beta chain was identified in a study of blood T cell repertoires in COVID-19. Across the whole study: Specimens from acute and convalescent COVID-19 originated in the United States, Italy and Spain. Sample material is recorded as cDNA or gDNA derived from T cells, B-cell-depleted T cells, or PBMCs.

Original processing notes: Amplification with reference gene primers provided the estimates of nucleated cell counts. Libraries were prepared by immunoSEQ multiplex PCR; TCRdb keeps only in-frame clonotypes and omits some of them. V and J calls plus clone size are reproduced from that table; the DNA served to infer D and trimming. The data hold a few hundred thousand clones, with around 83% observed a single time. CDR3 length: 17 amino acids. J gave up 4 bases and V 5 bases, and 14 bases lay outside the gene matches. Germline V CDR1 and CDR2: SGHNT, YENEEA. The chain employs TRBV11-3 and TRBJ2-5; 9 bases are a match to TRBD2. The source of this sequence is a man aged 35 to 55 who had recovered from COVID-19. The sample taken for sequencing was peripheral blood. The CDR3 protein is CASSPPLGSGGTETQYF. In nucleotides, the CDR3 is TGTGCCAGCAGCCCCCCCTTAGGTAGCGGGGGAACAGAGACCCAGTACTTC.